In its sample, the clone carrying this TCR beta chain was seen many times. CDR1 and CDR2 (germline): SGHDN, FVKESK. The germline V and J ends were trimmed by 0 bases and 7 bases, with 15 bases remaining between them. The CDR3 has 15 residues. The sample belongs to a study of regulatory T cells in long-lasting Graves disease. Construction of the TCR beta libraries employed iRepertoire HTBI primers in conjunction with Arm-PCR of CDR3 regions. TCRdb passed the multiplex PCR reads through MiXCR, listing each CDR3 protein once. The sample has 400,000 to 500,000 distinct CDR3 sequences; roughly 23% are singletons. As for time point: persistent/refractory GD, antithyroid drugs over 5 years with positive TRAb. PBMCs were the source of the RNA used for TCR sequencing.

This specimen was peripheral blood mononuclear cells (PBMCs), taken when the disease was refractory, from a patient treated with antithyroid drugs. The source of this sequence is a female donor with Graves disease. This chain connects TRBV14 to TRBJ2-5; tentatively, D is TRBD2 (6 bases). The CDR3 DNA follows: TGTGCCAGCAGCCAAGAGCAGGGAGGTGTCGGGACCCAGTACTTC. It specifies CASSQEQGGVGTQYF.